The 8 T cell receptor beta chains given below trace back to one sample, sequenced in a study of blood T cell repertoires in COVID-19. The assay was immunoSEQ multiplex PCR, and TCRdb's table has in-frame clones only and misses some. The sample has about 160,000 clones; over 80% are singletons. Source material: peripheral blood. The source of these receptors is a woman between 45 and 60 years old with acute or convalescent COVID-19.

The V and J genes are TRBV28 and TRBJ2-5; TRBD2 agrees at 10 bases. Germline CDR1 and CDR2: MDHEN and SYDVKM. V shed 3 bases, J shed 3 bases, and the junction held 10 bases outside the gene matches. The CDR3 runs to 17 residues. CDR3 coding DNA: TGTGCCAGCAGTTTCCGACCGGGACTAGCGTGGGAAGAGACCCAGTACTTC. Its translation: CASSFRPGLAWEETQYF.

V gene TRBV24-1 combines with J gene TRBJ1-5; TRBD1 matches at 9 bases. Trimming cost V 4 bases and J 2 bases; bases outside gene matches: 8. Germline values: CDR1 KGHDR, CDR2 SFDVKD. The CDR3 is 17 residues long. In nucleotides, the CDR3 is TGTGCCACCAGTGACCGGGACAGGGTGGTGGGCAATCAGCCCCAGCATTTT. This gives the protein CATSDRDRVVGNQPQHF.

CDR3 in amino acids: CASSATGMNSPLHF. CDR3 in DNA: TGTGCCAGCAGCGCGACAGGGATGAATTCACCCCTCCACTTT. The chain recombines TRBV9 with TRBJ1-6; 7 bases agree with TRBD1. Germline V gene lookup returns CDR1 SGDLS and CDR2 YYNGEE. The CDR3 runs 14 residues. J gave up 7 bases and V 3 bases, and 4 bases lay outside the gene matches.

The rearrangement uses TRBV13 and TRBJ2-5, with no clear D. Trimming shortened V by 7 bases and J by 1 base, and 13 bases separated the two germline ends. Looked up from germline, CDR1 is PRHDT and CDR2 is FYEKMQ (reference sequence). The CDR3 totals 14 residues. The CDR3 protein is CASTLRGGQETQYF. The CDR3 DNA is TGTGCCAGCACCCTCAGAGGCGGCCAAGAGACCCAGTACTTC.

V usage is TRBV28 and J usage is TRBJ1-2, with D tentatively TRBD1 (6 bases). This CDR3 spans 16 amino acids. Trimming took 1 base from V and 8 from J, leaving 20 bases between them. The germline CDR1 and CDR2 sequences are MDHEN and SYDVKM. CDR3 residues: CASSLFRLRGAQGYTF. CDR3 nucleotide sequence: TGTGCCAGCAGTTTATTCCGATTACGGGGGGCGCAAGGCTACACCTTC.

The chain couples TRBV20-1 to TRBJ2-5, with 8 bases matching TRBD2. Germline loops: CDR1 DFQATT, CDR2 SNEGSKA (reference sequence). With 3 bases clipped from V and 4 bases from J, the junction kept 4 bases outside the gene matches. This CDR3 is built from 13 residues. The CDR3 DNA follows: TGCAGTGCTAGTCACACTAGCGGAGAGACCCAGTACTTC. Residues: CSASHTSGETQYF.

The gene calls are TRBV9 and TRBJ2-1; TRBD1 might be the D (6 bases). Trimming took off 0 bases at V and 6 bases at J, with 7 bases between the two ends. This CDR3 contains 13 residues. Germline CDR1 and CDR2: SGDLS and YYNGEE. In DNA, the CDR3 is TGTGCCAGCAGCGTAGTACAGGGCAATGAGCAGTTCTTC. Its protein product is CASSVVQGNEQFF.

V gene TRBV28 combines with J gene TRBJ1-5; D unresolved. This CDR3 spans 16 amino acids. The germline CDR1 and CDR2 sequences are MDHEN and SYDVKM. Trimming pared 3 bases from V and 4 bases from J, leaving 16 bases between. The CDR3: CASSLLAAVRNQPQHF. The CDR3 DNA reads TGTGCCAGCAGTTTGTTGGCGGCGGTTAGGAATCAGCCCCAGCATTTT.